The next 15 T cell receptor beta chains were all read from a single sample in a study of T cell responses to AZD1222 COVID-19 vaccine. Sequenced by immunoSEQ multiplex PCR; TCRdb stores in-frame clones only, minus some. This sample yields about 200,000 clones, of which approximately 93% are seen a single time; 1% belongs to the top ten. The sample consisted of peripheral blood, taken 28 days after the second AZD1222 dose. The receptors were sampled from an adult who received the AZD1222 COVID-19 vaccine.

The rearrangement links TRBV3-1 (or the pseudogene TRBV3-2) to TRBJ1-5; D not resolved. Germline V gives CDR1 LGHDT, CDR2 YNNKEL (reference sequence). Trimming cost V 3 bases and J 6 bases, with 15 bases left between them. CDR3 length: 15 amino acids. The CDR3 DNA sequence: TGTGCCAGCAGCCAGGCCAGCCGCGGAGGTCAGCCCCAGCATTTT. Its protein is CASSQASRGGQPQHF.

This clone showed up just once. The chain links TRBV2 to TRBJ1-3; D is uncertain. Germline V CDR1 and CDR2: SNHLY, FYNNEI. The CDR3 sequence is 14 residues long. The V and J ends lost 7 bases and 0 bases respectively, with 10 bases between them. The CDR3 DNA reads TGTGCCAGCAACTTACGGAGCTCTGGAAACACCATATATTTT. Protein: CASNLRSSGNTIYF. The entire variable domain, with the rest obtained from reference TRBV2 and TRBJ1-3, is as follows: EPEVTQTPSHQVTQMGQEVILRCVPISNHLYFYWYRQILGQKVEFLVSFYNNEISEKSEIFDDQFSVERPDGSNFTLKIRSTKLEDSAMYFCASNLRSSGNTIYFGEGSWLTVV.

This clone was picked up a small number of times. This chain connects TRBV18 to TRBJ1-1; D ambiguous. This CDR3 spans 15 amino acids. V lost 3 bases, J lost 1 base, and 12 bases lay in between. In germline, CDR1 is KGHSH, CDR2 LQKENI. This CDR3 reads CASSPSETGNTEAFF. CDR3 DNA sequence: TGTGCCAGCTCACCCAGCGAGACGGGGAACACTGAAGCTTTCTTT.

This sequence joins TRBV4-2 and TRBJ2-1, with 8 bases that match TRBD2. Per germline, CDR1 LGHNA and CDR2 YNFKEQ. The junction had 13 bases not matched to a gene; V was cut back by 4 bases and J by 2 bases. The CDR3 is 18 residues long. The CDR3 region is CASSRTPGGGRAYNEQFF. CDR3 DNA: TGTGCCAGCAGCCGAACCCCCGGGGGGGGTCGAGCCTACAATGAGCAGTTCTTC.

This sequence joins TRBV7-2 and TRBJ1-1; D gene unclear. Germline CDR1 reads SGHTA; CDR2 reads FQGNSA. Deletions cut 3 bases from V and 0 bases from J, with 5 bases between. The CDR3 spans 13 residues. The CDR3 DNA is TGTGCCAGCAGCTTTGCGCTGAACACTGAAGCTTTCTTT. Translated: CASSFALNTEAFF.

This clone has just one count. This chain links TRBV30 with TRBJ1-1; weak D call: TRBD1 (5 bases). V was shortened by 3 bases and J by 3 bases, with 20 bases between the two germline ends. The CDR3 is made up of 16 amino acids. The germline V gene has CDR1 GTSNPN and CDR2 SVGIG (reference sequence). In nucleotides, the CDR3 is TGTGCCTGGAGCAGACTCGGGGGGGGAGGCGACACTGAAGCTTTCTTT. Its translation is CAWSRLGGGGDTEAFF.

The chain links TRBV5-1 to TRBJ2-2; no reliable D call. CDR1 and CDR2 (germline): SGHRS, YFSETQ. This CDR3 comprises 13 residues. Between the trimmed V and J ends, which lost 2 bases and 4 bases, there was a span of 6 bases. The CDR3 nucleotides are TGCGCCAGCAGCTTACGTTCCACCGGGGAGCTGTTTTTT. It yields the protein CASSLRSTGELFF.

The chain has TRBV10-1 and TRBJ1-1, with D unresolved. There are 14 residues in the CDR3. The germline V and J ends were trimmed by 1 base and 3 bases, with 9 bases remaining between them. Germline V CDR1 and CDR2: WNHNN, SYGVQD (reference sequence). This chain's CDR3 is CASSELREDTEAFF. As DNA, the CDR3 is TGCGCCAGCAGTGAGTTACGAGAGGACACTGAAGCTTTCTTT.

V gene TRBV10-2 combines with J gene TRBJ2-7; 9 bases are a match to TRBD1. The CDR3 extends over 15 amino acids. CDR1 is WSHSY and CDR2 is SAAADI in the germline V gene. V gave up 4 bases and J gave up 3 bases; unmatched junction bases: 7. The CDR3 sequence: CASSGAGQGVYEQYF. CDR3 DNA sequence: TGCGCCAGCAGTGGGGCGGGACAGGGTGTCTACGAGCAGTACTTC.

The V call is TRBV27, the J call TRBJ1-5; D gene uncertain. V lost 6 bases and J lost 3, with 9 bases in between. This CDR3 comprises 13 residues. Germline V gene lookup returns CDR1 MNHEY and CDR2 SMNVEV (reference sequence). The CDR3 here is CASRSGNNQPQHF. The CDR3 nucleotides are TGTGCCAGCAGGTCAGGCAACAATCAGCCCCAGCATTTT.

The CDR3 region is CASSLVAGANEQFF. The DNA for the CDR3 is TGCGCCAGCAGCTTGGTAGCGGGGGCCAATGAGCAGTTCTTC. This chain uses TRBV5-1 with TRBJ2-1; TRBD2 matches 9 bases. The ends lost 0 bases at V and 6 bases at J; junction bases unmatched: 1. In germline, CDR1 is SGHRS, CDR2 YFSETQ. This CDR3 has 14 residues.

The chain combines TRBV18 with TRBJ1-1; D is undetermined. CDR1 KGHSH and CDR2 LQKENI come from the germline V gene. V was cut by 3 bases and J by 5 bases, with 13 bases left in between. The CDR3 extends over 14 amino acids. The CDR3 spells CASSPASLRTEAFF. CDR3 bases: TGTGCCAGCTCACCTGCGTCGCTCCGGACTGAAGCTTTCTTT.

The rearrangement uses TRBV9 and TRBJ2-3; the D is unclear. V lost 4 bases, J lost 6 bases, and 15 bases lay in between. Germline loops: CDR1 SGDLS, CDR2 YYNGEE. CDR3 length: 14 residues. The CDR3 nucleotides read TGTGCCAGCAGCCCCAACGTGGGGATGGATACGCAGTATTTT. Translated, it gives CASSPNVGMDTQYF. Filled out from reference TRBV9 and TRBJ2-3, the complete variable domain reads DSGVTQTPKHLITATGQRVTLRCSPRSGDLSVYWYQQSLDQGLQFLIQYYNGEERAKGNILERFSAQQFPDLHSELNLSSLELGDSALYFCASSPNVGMDTQYFGPGTRLTVL.

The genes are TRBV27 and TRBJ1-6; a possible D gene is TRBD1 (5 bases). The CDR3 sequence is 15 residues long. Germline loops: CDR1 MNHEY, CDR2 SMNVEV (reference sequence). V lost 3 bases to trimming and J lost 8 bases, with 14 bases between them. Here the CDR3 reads CASSLSLRGDSPLHF. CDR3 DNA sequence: TGTGCCAGCAGTTTGTCGTTGAGGGGCGATTCACCCCTCCACTTT.

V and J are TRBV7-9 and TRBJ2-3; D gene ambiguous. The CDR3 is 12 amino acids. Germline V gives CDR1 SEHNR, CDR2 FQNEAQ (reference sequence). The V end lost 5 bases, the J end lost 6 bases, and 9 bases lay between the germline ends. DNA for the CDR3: TGTGCCAGCAGCCTCCCCACGGATACGCAGTATTTT. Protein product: CASSLPTDTQYF.